These T cell receptor beta chains were read from a single sample in a study of blood T cells in healthy people across ages. MiXCR was run by TCRdb on the 5' RACE reads, yielding one entry per CDR3 protein. The profile shows about 800,000 distinct CDR3 sequences, 35% to 50% of them singletons. The sequenced sample was blood. These receptors originate from a man older than 75 in good health. Both conserved end residues are part of each CDR3. The order of the fields is V gene, J gene, CDR3 protein.

V: TRBV3-1; J: NA; CDR3: CASSQDYRLEETQYF
V: TRBV5-1; J: TRBJ2-6; CDR3: CASSSQGASGANVLTF
V: TRBV5-1; J: TRBJ2-1; CDR3: CASRVQGSNNEQFF
V: TRBV4-3; J: TRBJ2-1; CDR3: CASSQSGQSSYNEQFF
V: TRBV10-3; J: TRBJ1-1; CDR3: CAISAGRGSTEAFF
V: TRBV3-1; J: TRBJ2-7; CDR3: CASSQDRRQAYEQYF
V: TRBV12-3/TRBV12-4; J: TRBJ2-3; CDR3: CASSLASGGADTQYF
V: TRBV5-1; J: TRBJ2-2; CDR3: CASSVETSGELFF
V: TRBV20-1; J: TRBJ2-5; CDR3: CSGAAWGRFGETQYF
V: TRBV20-1; J: TRBJ1-6; CDR3: CSASPTGVNSPLHF
V: TRBV20-1; J: TRBJ2-7; CDR3: CSASDRSSYEQYF
V: TRBV20-1; J: TRBJ1-5; CDR3: CSATGGSNQPQHF
V: TRBV6-1; J: TRBJ2-1; CDR3: CASDTPGQYNEQFF
V: TRBV5-1; J: TRBJ1-5; CDR3: CASSLGPTGDSNQPQHF
V: TRBV18; J: TRBJ2-1; CDR3: CASSPTPGLPSYNEQFF
V: TRBV11-3; J: TRBJ1-1; CDR3: CASSSQYPRNTEAFF
V: TRBV30; J: TRBJ1-2; CDR3: CAGSGSANYGYTF
V: TRBV20-1; J: TRBJ2-7; CDR3: CSARGFGPEYEQYF
V: TRBV19; J: TRBJ2-1; CDR3: CASSYGTSNEQFF
V: TRBV7-2; J: TRBJ2-1; CDR3: CASSWTSTGEQFF
V: TRBV2; J: TRBJ1-1; CDR3: CASRLTTEAFF
V: TRBV7-3; J: TRBJ2-1; CDR3: CASSSSGRVPSYNEQFF
V: TRBV6-2/TRBV6-3; J: TRBJ2-3; CDR3: CASSYGVGKSTDTQYF
V: TRBV12-3/TRBV12-4; J: TRBJ1-6; CDR3: CASSLPGHNSPLHF
V: TRBV6-2/TRBV6-3; J: TRBJ2-1; CDR3: CASSYSRTSGRKYNEQFF
V: TRBV11-3; J: NA; CDR3: CASGYGQSLYEQYF
V: TRBV29-1; J: TRBJ2-5; CDR3: CSVEVSGSRQETQYF
V: TRBV18; J: TRBJ2-6; CDR3: CASSPLTSGRSGANVLTF
V: TRBV29-1; J: NA; CDR3: CSPLSDNNEQYF
V: TRBV4-3; J: TRBJ2-7; CDR3: CASSQDRGSYEQYF
V: TRBV7-8; J: TRBJ1-1; CDR3: CASSLEFGTGDTEAFF
V: TRBV3-1; J: TRBJ2-1; CDR3: CASSHEDAGAWNEQFF